The 6 T cell receptor beta chains reported below all come from one sample, sequenced in a study of cytomegalovirus exposure and HLA in healthy donors. A multiplex PCR was run with 60 Vbeta primers and 13 Jbeta primers. Assay: immunoSEQ multiplex PCR; the TCRdb copy retains only in-frame clones and omits some. The sample yields around 150,000 clones, about 75% seen once. The sequenced material came from PBMCs. The origin of the receptors is a man in his fifties or sixties in good health and CMV-seronegative.

The CDR3 loop reads CASSEAVREANGYTF. CDR3 in DNA: TGTGCCAGCAGTGAAGCTGTCAGGGAAGCGAATGGCTACACCTTC. The chain uses TRBV2 and TRBJ1-2, with TRBD1 as a possible D gene (5 bases). The germline V and J ends were trimmed by 0 bases and 6 bases, with 14 bases remaining between them. Germline CDR1 reads SNHLY; CDR2 reads FYNNEI. CDR3 length: 15 amino acids.

This clone has more than one count but fewer than ten. The chain is built from TRBV29-1 and TRBJ2-1; 10 positions agree with TRBD2. The CDR3 loop spans 14 amino acids. Germline CDR1 and CDR2: SQVTM and ANQGSEA. V shed 5 bases, J shed 4 bases, and the junction held 5 bases outside the gene matches. CDR3 sequence reads: CSVSGLAEYNEQFF. For the CDR3, the DNA is TGCAGCGTTTCCGGACTAGCGGAGTACAATGAGCAGTTCTTC.

V gene TRBV2 combines with J gene TRBJ1-2, with TRBD1 matching over 7 bases. The CDR3 spans 15 residues. J lost 7 bases, V lost 1 base, and 9 bases had no gene match. Looked up from germline, CDR1 is SNHLY and CDR2 is FYNNEI. CDR3 region: CASSEGGTDLAGYTF. The CDR3 DNA is TGTGCCAGCAGTGAAGGAGGGACAGATTTGGCTGGCTACACCTTC.

The chain is built from TRBV6-5 and TRBJ1-2; D may be TRBD1 (6 bases). V was cut by 10 bases and J by 2 bases, with 14 bases left in between. CDR1 and CDR2 from the germline V gene are MNHEY and SVGAGI. CDR3 length: 13 residues. The CDR3 region has the DNA TGTGCCACGTCAAAAACAGGGAACTATGGCTACACCTTC. Amino acids: CATSKTGNYGYTF.

This clone was picked up a small number of times. This chain uses TRBV5-1 with TRBJ1-5; a weak D match, TRBD1 (5 bases). Trimming left V 0 bases short and J 5 bases short, with 12 bases between. Germline V lookup: CDR1 SGHRS, CDR2 YFSETQ. This CDR3 comprises 15 residues. CDR3 in amino acids: CASSLAGRGDQPQHF. In nucleotides, the CDR3 is TGCGCCAGCAGCTTGGCTGGGAGGGGCGATCAGCCCCAGCATTTT. The full variable domain, completed using reference TRBV5-1 and TRBJ1-5, is KAGVTQTPRYLIKTRGQQVTLSCSPISGHRSVSWYQQTPGQGLQFLFEYFSETQRNKGNFPGRFSGRQFSNSRSEMNVSTLELGDSALYLCASSLAGRGDQPQHFGDGTRLSIL.

This rearrangement joins TRBV5-1 to TRBJ2-7; 9 bases are shared with TRBD1. Trimming cost V 0 bases and J 2 bases; bases outside gene matches: 3. Germline V CDR1 and CDR2: SGHRS, YFSETQ. This CDR3 contains 15 residues. The CDR3: CASSLVGTGTYEQYF. CDR3 nucleotide sequence: TGCGCCAGCAGCTTGGTCGGGACAGGGACCTACGAGCAGTACTTC. Based on the CDR3 plus reference TRBV5-1 and TRBJ2-7, the full variable domain is KAGVTQTPRYLIKTRGQQVTLSCSPISGHRSVSWYQQTPGQGLQFLFEYFSETQRNKGNFPGRFSGRQFSNSRSEMNVSTLELGDSALYLCASSLVGTGTYEQYFGPGTRLTVT.